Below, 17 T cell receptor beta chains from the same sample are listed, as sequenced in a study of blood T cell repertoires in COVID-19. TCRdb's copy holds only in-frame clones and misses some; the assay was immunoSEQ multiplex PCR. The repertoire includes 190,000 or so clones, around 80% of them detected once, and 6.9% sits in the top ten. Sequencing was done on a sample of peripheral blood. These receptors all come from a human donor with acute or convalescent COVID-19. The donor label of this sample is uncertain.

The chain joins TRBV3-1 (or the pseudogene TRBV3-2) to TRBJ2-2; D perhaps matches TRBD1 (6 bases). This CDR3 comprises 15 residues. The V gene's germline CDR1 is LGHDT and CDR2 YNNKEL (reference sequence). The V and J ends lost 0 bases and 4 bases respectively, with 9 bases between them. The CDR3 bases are TGTGCCAGCAGCCAAGATAACAGGGTCACCGGGGAGCTGTTTTTT. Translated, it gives CASSQDNRVTGELFF.

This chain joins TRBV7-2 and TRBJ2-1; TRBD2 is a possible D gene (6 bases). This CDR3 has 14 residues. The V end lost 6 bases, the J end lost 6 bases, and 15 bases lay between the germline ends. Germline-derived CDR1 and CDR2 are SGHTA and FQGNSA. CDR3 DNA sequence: TGTGCCAGCAGGGAGGGGACCCCGGGCAATGAGCAGTTCTTC. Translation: CASREGTPGNEQFF.

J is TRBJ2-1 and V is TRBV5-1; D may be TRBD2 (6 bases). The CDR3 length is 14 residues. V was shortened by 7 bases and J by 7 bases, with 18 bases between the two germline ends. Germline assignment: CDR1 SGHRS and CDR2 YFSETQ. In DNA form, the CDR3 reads TGCGCCAGCGGATCCGGAGGGGCGAGGAATGAGCAGTTCTTC. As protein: CASGSGGARNEQFF.

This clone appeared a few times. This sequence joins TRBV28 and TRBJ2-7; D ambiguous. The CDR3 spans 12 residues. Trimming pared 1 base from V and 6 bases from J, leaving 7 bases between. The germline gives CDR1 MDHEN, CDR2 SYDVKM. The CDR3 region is CASSLSAGEQYF. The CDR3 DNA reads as TGTGCCAGCAGTTTATCTGCCGGCGAGCAGTACTTC.

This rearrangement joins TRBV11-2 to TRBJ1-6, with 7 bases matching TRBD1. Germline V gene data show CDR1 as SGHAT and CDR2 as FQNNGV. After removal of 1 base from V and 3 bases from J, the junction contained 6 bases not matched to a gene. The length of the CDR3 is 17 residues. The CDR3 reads CASSLGYRGLYNSPLHF. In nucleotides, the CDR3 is TGTGCCAGCAGCTTAGGCTACAGGGGTCTCTATAATTCACCCCTCCACTTT. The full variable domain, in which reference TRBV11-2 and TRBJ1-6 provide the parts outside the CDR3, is EAGVAQSPRYKIIEKRQSVAFWCNPISGHATLYWYQQILGQGPKLLIQFQNNGVVDDSQLPKDRFSAERLKGVDSTLKIQPAKLEDSAVYLCASSLGYRGLYNSPLHFGNGTRLTVT.

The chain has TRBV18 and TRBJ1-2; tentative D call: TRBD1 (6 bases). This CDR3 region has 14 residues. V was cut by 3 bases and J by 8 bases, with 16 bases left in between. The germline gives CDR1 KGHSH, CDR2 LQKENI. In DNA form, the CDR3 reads TGTGCCAGCTCACCCGGTAACAGGGAGGGAGGCTACACCTTC. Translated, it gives CASSPGNREGGYTF.

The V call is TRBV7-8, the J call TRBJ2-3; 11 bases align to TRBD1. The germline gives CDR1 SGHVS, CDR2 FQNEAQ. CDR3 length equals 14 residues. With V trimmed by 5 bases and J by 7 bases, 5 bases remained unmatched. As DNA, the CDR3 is TGTGCCAGCAGCCAGGACAGGGGGCTATATACGCAGTATTTT. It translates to CASSQDRGLYTQYF.

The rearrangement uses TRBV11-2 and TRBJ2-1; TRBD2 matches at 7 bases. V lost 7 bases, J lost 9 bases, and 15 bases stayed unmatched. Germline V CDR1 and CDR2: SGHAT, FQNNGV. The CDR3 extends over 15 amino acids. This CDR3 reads CASNAGGGRGSEQFF. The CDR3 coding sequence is TGTGCCAGCAACGCCGGGGGAGGGAGAGGAAGTGAGCAGTTCTTC. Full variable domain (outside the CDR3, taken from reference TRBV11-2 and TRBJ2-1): EAGVAQSPRYKIIEKRQSVAFWCNPISGHATLYWYQQILGQGPKLLIQFQNNGVVDDSQLPKDRFSAERLKGVDSTLKIQPAKLEDSAVYLCASNAGGGRGSEQFFGPGTRLTVL.

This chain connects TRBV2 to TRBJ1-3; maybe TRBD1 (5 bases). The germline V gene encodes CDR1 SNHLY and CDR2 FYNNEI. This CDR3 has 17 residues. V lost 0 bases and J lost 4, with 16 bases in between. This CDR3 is CASSEAGRVNGGNTIYF. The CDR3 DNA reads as TGTGCCAGCAGTGAAGCGGGCAGGGTAAATGGGGGAAACACCATATATTTT.

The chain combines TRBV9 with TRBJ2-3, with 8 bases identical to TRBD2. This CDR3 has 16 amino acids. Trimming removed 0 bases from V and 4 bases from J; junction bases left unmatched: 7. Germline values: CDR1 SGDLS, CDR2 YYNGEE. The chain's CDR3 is CASSVGGSGIPDTQYF. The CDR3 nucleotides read TGTGCCAGCAGCGTAGGCGGTAGCGGGATCCCAGATACGCAGTATTTT.

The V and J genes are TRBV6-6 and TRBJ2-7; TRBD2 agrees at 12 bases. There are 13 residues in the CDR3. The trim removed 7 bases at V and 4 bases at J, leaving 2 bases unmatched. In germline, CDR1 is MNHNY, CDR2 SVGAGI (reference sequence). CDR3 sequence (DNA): TGTGCCAGCACGACTAGCGGGAGTTACGAGCAGTACTTC. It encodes CASTTSGSYEQYF.

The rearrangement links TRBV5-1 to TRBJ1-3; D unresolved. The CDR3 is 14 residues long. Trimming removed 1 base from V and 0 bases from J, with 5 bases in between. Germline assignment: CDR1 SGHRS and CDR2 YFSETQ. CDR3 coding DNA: TGCGCCAGCAGCTTGACAACCTCTGGAAACACCATATATTTT. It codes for CASSLTTSGNTIYF.

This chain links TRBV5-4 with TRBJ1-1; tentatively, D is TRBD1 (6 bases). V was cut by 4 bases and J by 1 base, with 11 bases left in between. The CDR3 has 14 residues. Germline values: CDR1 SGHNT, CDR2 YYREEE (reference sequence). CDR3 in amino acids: CASSPGQKNTEAFF. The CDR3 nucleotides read TGTGCCAGCAGCCCGGGACAAAAGAACACTGAAGCTTTCTTT.

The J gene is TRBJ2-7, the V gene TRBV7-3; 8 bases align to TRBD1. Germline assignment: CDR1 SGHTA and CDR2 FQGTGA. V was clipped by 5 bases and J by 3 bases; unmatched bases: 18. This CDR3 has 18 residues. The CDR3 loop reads CASSIQSGQGSAVYEQYF. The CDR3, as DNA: TGTGCCAGCAGCATCCAATCCGGACAGGGCAGCGCCGTCTACGAGCAGTACTTC.

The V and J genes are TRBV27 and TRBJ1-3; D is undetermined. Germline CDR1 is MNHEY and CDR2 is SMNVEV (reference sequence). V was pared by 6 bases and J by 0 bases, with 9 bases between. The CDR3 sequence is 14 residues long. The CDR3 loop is CASRYSSSGNTIYF. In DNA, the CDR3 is TGTGCCAGCAGATACAGTAGCTCTGGAAACACCATATATTTT.

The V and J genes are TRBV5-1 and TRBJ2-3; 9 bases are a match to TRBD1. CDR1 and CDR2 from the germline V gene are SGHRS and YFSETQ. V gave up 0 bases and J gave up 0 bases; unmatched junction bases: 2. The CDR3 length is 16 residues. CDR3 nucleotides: TGCGCCAGCAGCTTGGGGGACAGGGTTAGCACAGATACGCAGTATTTT. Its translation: CASSLGDRVSTDTQYF. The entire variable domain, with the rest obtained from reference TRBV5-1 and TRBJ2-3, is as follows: KAGVTQTPRYLIKTRGQQVTLSCSPISGHRSVSWYQQTPGQGLQFLFEYFSETQRNKGNFPGRFSGRQFSNSRSEMNVSTLELGDSALYLCASSLGDRVSTDTQYFGPGTRLTVL.

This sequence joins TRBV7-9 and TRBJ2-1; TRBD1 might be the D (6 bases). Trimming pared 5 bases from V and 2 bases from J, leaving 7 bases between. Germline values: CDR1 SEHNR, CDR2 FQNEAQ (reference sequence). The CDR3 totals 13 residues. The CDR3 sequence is CASSRTAYNEQFF. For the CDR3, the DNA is TGTGCCAGCAGCCGGACAGCCTACAATGAGCAGTTCTTC.